The next 21 T cell receptor beta chains were all read from a single sample in a study of human T cells and chemical hapten exposure. MiXCR, applied by TCRdb to the RACE reads, yields one record per CDR3 protein. The table shows 65,000 to 80,000 distinct CDR3 sequences, with about 8.7% occurring only once. Noted time point: healthy volunteer bleed at 6 weeks. The study extracted total RNA from unfractionated whole blood. Sequences were obtained from whole blood. The source of these receptors is a male donor in good health. Some clones in this sample may be carry-over from other donors' samples.

The J gene is TRBJ2-2, the V gene TRBV27, with 7 bases lining up with TRBD1. Germline values: CDR1 MNHEY, CDR2 SMNVEV (reference sequence). The CDR3 consists of 14 residues. J was trimmed by 6 bases and V by 4 bases; bases with no gene match: 5. The CDR3 DNA sequence: TGTGCCAGCAGTTGGGGGACAGAGCCCGGGGAGCTGTTTTTT. As protein: CASSWGTEPGELFF.

This clonotype has at least ten counts. The rearrangement joins TRBV7-9 to TRBJ1-4; unclear D gene. V was trimmed by 7 bases and J by 5 bases, leaving 23 bases between them. This CDR3 has 17 amino acids. CDR1 is SEHNR, CDR2 FQNEAQ, per germline (reference sequence). Here the CDR3 reads CASTLQRDGSPNEKLFF. CDR3 nucleotides: TGTGCCAGCACCCTACAACGTGACGGCAGTCCAAATGAAAAACTGTTTTTT.

This sequence joins TRBV20-1 and TRBJ2-2; no clear D gene. This CDR3 is built from 14 residues. The V end was cut by 4 bases, the J end by 2 bases, with 11 bases between. Germline CDR1 reads DFQATT; CDR2 reads SNEGSKA (reference sequence). CDR3 sequence: CSATPTTNTGELFF. The DNA for the CDR3 is TGCAGTGCTACTCCGACAACAAACACCGGGGAGCTGTTTTTT.

This clonotype appeared a few times. The rearrangement joins TRBV6-6 to TRBJ1-2; 8 nucleotides match TRBD1. The CDR3 is 16 residues long. The V segment lost 10 bases and the J segment 4 bases; nucleotides outside the gene matches: 17. Germline values: CDR1 MNHNY, CDR2 SVGAGI (reference sequence). CDR3: CATDSADRVDGYGYTF. In DNA form, the CDR3 reads TGTGCCACCGATTCTGCGGACAGGGTCGACGGCTATGGCTACACCTTC.

The gene calls are TRBV12-3 or TRBV12-4 and TRBJ2-7; unclear D gene. The CDR3 extends over 18 amino acids. Trimming pared 0 bases from V and 0 bases from J, leaving 18 bases between. The CDR3, as DNA: TGTGCCAGCAGTTTAGCGTTAGGGCCGCAGCTAAGCTCCTACGAGCAGTACTTC. Translated, it gives CASSLALGPQLSSYEQYF.

CDR3 DNA: TGTGCCAGCAGAATGGAGGTGTACGAGCAGTACTTC. Its translation: CASRMEVYEQYF. The rearrangement joins TRBV2 to TRBJ2-7; tentative D call: TRBD2 (5 bases). V was trimmed by 6 bases and J by 4 bases, leaving 10 bases between them. The germline V gene has CDR1 SNHLY and CDR2 FYNNEI. This CDR3 spans 12 amino acids.

This clonotype was counted at least ten times. This sequence joins TRBV28 and TRBJ1-5; D uncertain. CDR1 and CDR2 (germline): MDHEN, SYDVKM. With 4 bases removed from V and 0 bases from J, the gap between germline ends came to 7 bases. The CDR3 extends over 14 amino acids. Here the CDR3 DNA reads TGTGCCAGCAGTTCAACATATAGCAATCAGCCCCAGCATTTT. Its translation: CASSSTYSNQPQHF.

In this sample, this clonotype turned up a few times. This chain joins TRBV20-1 and TRBJ2-7; 7 nucleotides match TRBD1. The V and J ends lost 7 bases and 2 bases, in that order; junction bases with no gene match: 8. Per germline, CDR1 DFQATT and CDR2 SNEGSKA (reference sequence). CDR3 length: 13 residues. CDR3 in amino acids: CSVGQLNTYEQYF. The CDR3 coding sequence is TGCAGTGTGGGACAGCTGAACACCTACGAGCAGTACTTC.

This clonotype was counted between two and nine times. This chain connects TRBV2 to TRBJ1-1, with 8 bases that match TRBD1. The junction had 2 bases not matched to a gene; V was cut back by 5 bases and J by 3 bases. Germline V gene lookup returns CDR1 SNHLY and CDR2 FYNNEI. The CDR3 is made up of 13 amino acids. As DNA, the CDR3 is TGTGCCAGCAGTTCGGACAGGGACACTGAAGCTTTCTTT. This translates into CASSSDRDTEAFF.

The rearrangement joins TRBV5-4 to TRBJ1-2; a possible D gene is TRBD1 (6 bases). V was pared by 6 bases and J by 6 bases, with 15 bases between. In germline, CDR1 is SGHNT, CDR2 YYREEE (reference sequence). There are 13 residues in the CDR3. CDR3 bases: TGTGCCAGCACCTTTCGACAGGCTAATGGCTACACCTTC. Its translation: CASTFRQANGYTF.

The chain links TRBV9 to TRBJ2-1; TRBD2 matches at 7 bases. V dropped 4 bases and J dropped 4; count of bases not matched to a gene: 11. This CDR3 spans 16 amino acids. Per the germline V gene, CDR1 is SGDLS and CDR2 is YYNGEE. In nucleotides, the CDR3 is TGTGCCAGCAGCTTGGGGGGGGGGAAAGCATACAATGAGCAGTTCTTC. This encodes CASSLGGGKAYNEQFF.

This clonotype was picked up many times. The rearrangement links TRBV20-1 to TRBJ2-2; TRBD1 agrees at 9 bases. Germline V lookup: CDR1 DFQATT, CDR2 SNEGSKA (reference sequence). The CDR3 loop spans 14 amino acids. V lost 7 bases and J lost 6; bases outside the gene matches: 9. CDR3 DNA sequence: TGCAGTGTTCCGGGACAGGGACTCCCCGGGGAGCTGTTTTTT. Its translation is CSVPGQGLPGELFF.

This chain uses TRBV6-1 with TRBJ2-3, with D possibly TRBD2 on 5 matching bases. Trimming stripped 7 bases from V and 1 base from J, with 9 bases between. Germline V gene sequence: CDR1 MNHNS, CDR2 SASEGT. The CDR3 is made up of 13 amino acids. The CDR3 loop reads CASKGGRTDTQYF. The CDR3 bases are TGTGCCAGCAAAGGAGGCCGCACAGATACGCAGTATTTT.

This clonotype was seen more than once but under ten times. The chain has TRBV20-1 and TRBJ1-4; the match to TRBD1 covers 7 bases. This CDR3 comprises 14 residues. Germline V gene lookup returns CDR1 DFQATT and CDR2 SNEGSKA (reference sequence). Trimming took 3 bases from V and 7 from J; bases not matched to a gene: 8. This CDR3 is CSARLRGMGEKLFF. In nucleotides, the CDR3 is TGCAGTGCTAGGCTCAGGGGGATGGGTGAAAAACTGTTTTTT.

This clonotype was found many times. CDR3 protein: CASSLGSSYEQYF. CDR3 coding DNA: TGTGCCAGCAGTTTAGGCAGTTCCTACGAGCAGTACTTC. The genes are TRBV12-3 or TRBV12-4 and TRBJ2-7; D remains ambiguous. Trimming left V 1 base short and J 1 base short, with 5 bases between. There are 13 residues in the CDR3.

The CDR3, as DNA: TGTGCCAGCAGCTATACCGCGGACAGGGCGTCGAATGGCTACACCTTC. Translation gives CASSYTADRASNGYTF. The chain uses TRBV7-8 and TRBJ1-2; 8 bases align to TRBD1. CDR1 and CDR2 from the germline V gene are SGHVS and FQNEAQ. This CDR3 spans 16 amino acids. With V trimmed by 4 bases and J by 6 bases, 13 bases remained unmatched.

There are many counts of this clonotype. The rearrangement joins TRBV20-1 to TRBJ1-1; D unclear. V lost 0 bases and J lost 6, with 20 bases in between. This CDR3 has 16 residues. CDR1 and CDR2 (germline): DFQATT, SNEGSKA (reference sequence). CDR3 protein: CSARDLQLWDGAEAFF. CDR3 DNA sequence: TGCAGTGCTAGAGATCTGCAGTTATGGGATGGGGCTGAAGCTTTCTTT.

V gene TRBV12-3 or TRBV12-4 combines with J gene TRBJ2-7; D unclear. V gave up 3 bases and J gave up 2 bases, with 8 bases separating them. The CDR3 length is 13 residues. The CDR3 sequence: CASSLTNAYEQYF. As DNA, the CDR3 is TGTGCCAGCAGTTTGACAAACGCCTACGAGCAGTACTTC.

The chain carries TRBV9 and TRBJ2-7, with D possibly TRBD1 on 5 matching bases. Germline V gene lookup returns CDR1 SGDLS and CDR2 YYNGEE. The CDR3 loop spans 14 amino acids. V lost 4 bases, J lost 2 bases, and 13 bases lay in between. CDR3 coding DNA: TGTGCCAGCAGCCCCCGGAAGGGGCCCTACGAGCAGTACTTC. Translated: CASSPRKGPYEQYF.

There are a few counts of this clonotype. V is TRBV27 and J is TRBJ1-1; D gene uncertain. The CDR3 runs 13 residues. Germline values: CDR1 MNHEY, CDR2 SMNVEV (reference sequence). The V end was cut by 3 bases, the J end by 1 base, with 6 bases between. The CDR3 region has the DNA TGTGCCAGCAGTTTGCAGCCGAACACTGAAGCTTTCTTT. Amino acid sequence: CASSLQPNTEAFF.

The sample holds a few counts of this clonotype. The chain has TRBV11-2 and TRBJ1-4; 8 bases line up with TRBD1. The CDR3 consists of 17 residues. The V segment lost 5 bases and the J segment 0 bases; nucleotides outside the gene matches: 8. Germline CDR1 reads SGHAT; CDR2 reads FQNNGV. The CDR3 reads CASSPSDRGSTNEKLFF. In nucleotides, the CDR3 is TGTGCCAGCAGCCCGAGTGACAGGGGATCAACTAATGAAAAACTGTTTTTT.